A single sample is the source of the 13 T cell receptor beta chains below, sequenced in a study of response to subunit inactivated influenza vaccine. TCRdb ran MiXCR on the RT-PCR reads and lists one entry per CDR3 protein. The data hold under 750,000 distinct CDR3 sequences, with 10% to 15% observed a single time. The material was PBMCs from blood, obtained on the day of vaccination. These receptors were taken from a man aged 50 to 59 who received an inactivated influenza vaccine.

V is TRBV3-1 and J is TRBJ2-2; 8 bases match TRBD2. Losses at the gene ends were 1 base for V and 2 bases for J; bases not matched to a gene: 6. Germline V lookup: CDR1 LGHDT, CDR2 YNNKEL (reference sequence). CDR3 length: 17 residues. The CDR3 DNA sequence: TGTGCCAGCAGCCAAGGAGCGGGAGTTTATAACACCGGGGAGCTGTTTTTT. Translated, it gives CASSQGAGVYNTGELFF.

This clonotype was counted a few times. The rearrangement links TRBV6-2 or TRBV6-3 to TRBJ2-7; 7 bases line up with TRBD1. Germline V lookup: CDR1 MNHEY, CDR2 SVGEGT. CDR3 size: 14 residues. The junction had 4 bases not matched to a gene; V was cut back by 2 bases and J by 3 bases. CDR3 nucleotide sequence: TGTGCCAGCAGTTACCCGGGACAGAACTACGAGCAGTACTTC. This sequence encodes CASSYPGQNYEQYF.

In its sample, this clonotype was seen a few times. The gene calls are TRBV10-1 and TRBJ2-7; D might be TRBD1 or TRBD2, each matching 5 bases. V dropped 2 bases and J dropped 9 bases, with 11 bases sitting between them. CDR1 and CDR2 from the germline V gene are WNHNN and SYGVQD (reference sequence). The CDR3 loop spans 12 amino acids. The CDR3 protein is CASSEGDSGQYF. The CDR3, as DNA: TGCGCCAGCAGTGAGGGAGACAGCGGGCAGTACTTC.

V is TRBV10-3 and J is TRBJ2-7; D is perhaps TRBD2 (6 bases). The CDR3 length is 13 residues. Trimming took off 6 bases at V and 7 bases at J, with 16 bases between the two ends. Germline V gives CDR1 ENHRY, CDR2 SYGVKD. DNA for the CDR3: TGTGCCATCAGGCGGGACGGCGATCAGGAGCAGTACTTC. It yields the protein CAIRRDGDQEQYF.

The genes are TRBV28 and TRBJ2-7; no reliable D call. The ends were cut back, 5 bases at V and 5 bases at J, with 16 bases in the middle. Per germline, CDR1 MDHEN and CDR2 SYDVKM. The CDR3 consists of 14 residues. Written as DNA, the CDR3 is TGTGCCAGCAGTCCGGACCGGGTCCACAACGAGCAGTACTTC. The encoded protein is CASSPDRVHNEQYF.

The chain uses TRBV27 and TRBJ1-4; no firm D call. The CDR3 consists of 12 residues. Trimming removed 4 bases from V and 4 bases from J, with 4 bases in between. The germline V gene has CDR1 MNHEY and CDR2 SMNVEV (reference sequence). CDR3 DNA: TGTGCCAGCAGTTCCGATAATGAAAAACTGTTTTTT. Protein: CASSSDNEKLFF.

The table lists this clonotype with a few counts. This rearrangement joins TRBV15 to TRBJ2-3, with D possibly being TRBD2 (6 bases). Per the germline V gene, CDR1 is LNHNV and CDR2 is YYDKDF (reference sequence). There are 13 residues in the CDR3. V gave up 5 bases and J gave up 8 bases, with 14 bases separating them. The CDR3 DNA is TGTGCCACCAGCCCGCGGGACGTCGGTACGCAGTATTTT. As protein: CATSPRDVGTQYF. The full variable domain, its missing parts supplied by reference TRBV15 and TRBJ2-3, is DAMVIQNPRYQVTQFGKPVTLSCSQTLNHNVMYWYQQKSSQAPKLLFHYYDKDFNNEADTPDNFQSRRPNTSFCFLDIRSPGLGDTAMYLCATSPRDVGTQYFGPGTRLTVL.

The chain links TRBV7-2 to TRBJ2-5; TRBD1 aligns across 12 bases. Trimming took 4 bases from V and 5 from J; bases not matched to a gene: 5. The length of the CDR3 is 15 residues. Per the germline V gene, CDR1 is SGHTA and CDR2 is FQGNSA. The DNA of the CDR3 is TGTGCCAGCAGCTCTCGGGACAGGGGGCTTGAGACCCAGTACTTC. Translated, it gives CASSSRDRGLETQYF.

This clonotype was seen a handful of times. The V call is TRBV20-1, the J call TRBJ2-3; D is possibly TRBD2 (5 bases). The germline CDR1 and CDR2 sequences are DFQATT and SNEGSKA (reference sequence). The CDR3 contains 14 residues. V was shortened by 3 bases and J by 1 base, with 11 bases between the two germline ends. The CDR3 DNA is TGCAGTGCTAGTTCGGCGGGCCGCACAGATACGCAGTATTTT. Its protein is CSASSAGRTDTQYF.

This chain joins TRBV20-1 and TRBJ2-3; 11 nucleotides agree with TRBD2. The V segment lost 1 base and the J segment 3 bases; nucleotides outside the gene matches: 9. This CDR3 is built from 17 residues. Germline CDR1 DFQATT, CDR2 SNEGSKA (reference sequence). The CDR3 nucleotides are TGCAGTGCTAGAGTGGTAGCGGGAGGGCCTAGAACAGATACGCAGTATTTT. Translated: CSARVVAGGPRTDTQYF.

This clonotype was seen many times. The gene calls are TRBV6-2 or TRBV6-3 and TRBJ2-4; no reliable D call. V was shortened by 5 bases and J by 13 bases, with 18 bases between the two germline ends. The CDR3 extends over 13 amino acids. Germline-derived CDR1 and CDR2 are MNHEY and SVGEGT. The CDR3 is CASSMVDIFHQYF. The CDR3 region has the DNA TGTGCCAGCAGTATGGTCGACATTTTCCACCAGTACTTC.

This rearrangement joins TRBV5-1 to TRBJ2-7; D is unresolved. Germline CDR1 SGHRS, CDR2 YFSETQ. Trimming removed 4 bases from V and 7 bases from J, with 21 bases in between. CDR3 length: 15 residues. The CDR3 spells CASSTNTGSTSEQYF. The CDR3 DNA sequence: TGCGCCAGCAGCACCAACACGGGCTCGACCTCTGAGCAGTACTTC. Based on the CDR3 plus reference TRBV5-1 and TRBJ2-7, the full variable domain is KAGVTQTPRYLIKTRGQQVTLSCSPISGHRSVSWYQQTPGQGLQFLFEYFSETQRNKGNFPGRFSGRQFSNSRSEMNVSTLELGDSALYLCASSTNTGSTSEQYFGPGTRLTVT.

The chain is built from TRBV7-9 and TRBJ2-1; maybe TRBD2 (6 bases). This CDR3 is 14 amino acids long. V lost 8 bases and J lost 1, with 12 bases in between. Germline loops: CDR1 SEHNR, CDR2 FQNEAQ (reference sequence). CDR3 in DNA: TGTGCCAGCGCCATGGGACTGTCCTACAATGAGCAGTTCTTC. It specifies CASAMGLSYNEQFF. Using reference TRBV7-9 and TRBJ2-1 for the parts outside the CDR3, the full variable domain is DTGVSQNPRHKITKRGQNVTFRCDPISEHNRLYWYRQTLGQGPEFLTYFQNEAQLEKSRLLSDRFSAERPKGSFSTLEIQRTEQGDSAMYLCASAMGLSYNEQFFGPGTRLTVL.